The present T cell receptor (beta chain) was sequenced within a study of vaccination and CD4 T cells after COVID-19. Treatment indicated: approximately 11-day PBMC culture with coronavirus spike peptide pools or control peptides (ViraFEST assay). Notes on this clonotype: What it binds is unknown.

J gave up 4 bases and V 3 bases, and 6 bases lay outside the gene matches. The germline gives CDR1 GTSNPN, CDR2 SVGIG (reference sequence). The CDR3 spans 15 residues. The Oncomine TCR Beta short-read assay sequenced DNA from cultured CD4+ T cells. TCRdb reprocessed the PCR reads via MiXCR and lists one record per CDR3 protein. The repertoire holds fewer than 15,000 distinct CDR3 sequences, 50% to 65% seen once, with about 12% in the top ten. This chain joins TRBV30 and TRBJ2-2, with 9 nucleotides matching TRBD1. The receptor was isolated from a human donor who had recovered from COVID-19. Sequencing input: CD4+ T cells from blood, cultured in vitro. DNA of the CDR3: TGTGCCTGGAGGCGACAGGGGGGTGGCACCGGGGAGCTGTTTTTT. Translated, it gives CAWRRQGGGTGELFF.